The 6 T cell receptor beta chains in this list originate from one sample, sequenced in a study of blood T cell repertoires in COVID-19. Generated by immunoSEQ multiplex PCR, the TCRdb table keeps only in-frame clones and is missing some. The sample consists of 35,000 to 50,000 clones, around 83% of them appearing once. The sequenced material came from peripheral blood. These receptors came from a man in his 70s with acute or convalescent COVID-19.

The chain couples TRBV28 to TRBJ1-6; D is perhaps TRBD1 (5 bases). Germline assignment: CDR1 MDHEN and CDR2 SYDVKM. The CDR3 is 15 amino acids. The V end lost 4 bases, the J end lost 8 bases, and 15 bases lay between the germline ends. The CDR3 loop is CASSSPGGEDSPLHF. The CDR3 DNA follows: TGTGCCAGCAGTTCCCCGGGGGGGGAGGATTCACCCCTCCACTTT. Complete variable domain (other parts from reference TRBV28 and TRBJ1-6): DVKVTQSSRYLVKRTGEKVFLECVQDMDHENMFWYRQDPGLGLRLIYFSYDVKMKEKGDIPEGYSVSREKKERFSLILESASTNQTSMYLCASSSPGGEDSPLHFGNGTRLTVT.

CDR3 nucleotides: TGTGCCAGCAGTTCAGGGGTAAATTCACCCCTCCACTTT. This gives the protein CASSSGVNSPLHF. The V call is TRBV28, the J call TRBJ1-6; D may be TRBD1 (6 bases). Trimming removed 4 bases at V and 7 bases at J, with 8 bases between. CDR3 length: 13 residues. Germline V lookup: CDR1 MDHEN, CDR2 SYDVKM.

J is TRBJ1-1 and V is TRBV4-1; D possibly corresponds to TRBD1 (6 bases). The germline gives CDR1 MGHRA, CDR2 YSYEKL. Trimming cost V 4 bases and J 2 bases, with 14 bases left between them. CDR3 size: 15 residues. The CDR3 DNA reads as TGCGCCAGCAGCCCTGAGGGGGGGGTCAACACTGAAGCTTTCTTT. It yields the protein CASSPEGGVNTEAFF.

The chain recombines TRBV30 with TRBJ1-1; D possibly corresponds to TRBD1 (5 bases). Germline V gene lookup returns CDR1 GTSNPN and CDR2 SVGIG (reference sequence). V lost 0 bases and J 1 base, leaving 6 bases between the germline ends. The CDR3 sequence is 13 residues long. The CDR3 coding sequence is TGTGCCTGGAGTGTGACAGAGAACACTGAAGCTTTCTTT. As protein: CAWSVTENTEAFF.

This clone was observed once. The rearrangement joins TRBV11-3 to TRBJ2-1, with D maybe TRBD1 (9 bases). V lost 1 base, J lost 7 bases, and 14 bases lay in between. Germline V gene data show CDR1 as SGHNT and CDR2 as YENEEA. The CDR3 is made up of 15 amino acids. The CDR3 reads CASSLGSGTGNEQFF. DNA for the CDR3: TGTGCCAGCAGCTTAGGTAGCGGGACAGGGAATGAGCAGTTCTTC.

The rearrangement uses TRBV27 and TRBJ1-5; the match to TRBD1 covers 10 bases. Germline CDR1 reads MNHEY; CDR2 reads SMNVEV (reference sequence). This CDR3 region has 13 residues. V was clipped by 6 bases and J by 5 bases; unmatched bases: 1. CDR3 in DNA: TGTGCCAGCAGAGGACAGGGGGATCAGCCCCAGCATTTT. Translated: CASRGQGDQPQHF.